Following are 9 T cell receptor beta chains from one sample sequenced in a study of cytomegalovirus exposure and HLA in healthy donors. The primer mix had 60 Vbeta and 13 Jbeta primers. The repertoire was sequenced with immunoSEQ multiplex PCR; TCRdb's copy has only in-frame clones and lacks some. The sample consists of some 140,000 clones, less than 80% of them appearing once. The sequenced sample consisted of PBMCs. These receptors came from a woman in her 50s in good health and CMV-seropositive.

J is TRBJ2-2 and V is TRBV27; 7 bases are shared with TRBD1. The germline CDR1 and CDR2 sequences are MNHEY and SMNVEV (reference sequence). V lost 0 bases to trimming and J lost 8 bases; unmatched junction nucleotides: 12. The CDR3 covers 17 residues. DNA of the CDR3: TGTGCCAGCAGTTTATCCGAGGGAGACAGGGCTCCAGGGGAGCTGTTTTTT. It encodes CASSLSEGDRAPGELFF.

The genes are TRBV2 and TRBJ1-3; D remains unclear. Germline CDR1 is SNHLY and CDR2 is FYNNEI. Between the trimmed V and J ends, which lost 6 bases and 0 bases, there was a span of 9 bases. The CDR3 covers 14 residues. This chain's CDR3 is CASSNTDSGNTIYF. For the CDR3, the DNA is TGTGCCAGCAGCAACACAGACTCTGGAAACACCATATATTTT.

The chain has TRBV10-3 and TRBJ2-6; a weak D match, TRBD2 (6 bases). The CDR3 contains 15 residues. Germline V gives CDR1 ENHRY, CDR2 SYGVKD. Trimming stripped 6 bases from V and 2 bases from J, with 11 bases between. The CDR3 region has the DNA TGTGCCATCAGACAGGAGGGGACTGGGGCCAACGTCCTGACTTTC. It specifies CAIRQEGTGANVLTF.

CDR3 sequence (DNA): TGCGCCAGCAGCTTGGGCCTAGCGGGGCGGGTTGCCTACGAGCAGTACTTC. This translates into CASSLGLAGRVAYEQYF. V usage is TRBV5-1 and J usage is TRBJ2-7, with 9 positions matching TRBD2. The V and J ends lost 0 bases and 2 bases, in that order; junction bases with no gene match: 9. Germline CDR1 SGHRS, CDR2 YFSETQ. The CDR3 runs to 17 residues. The entire variable domain, with the rest obtained from reference TRBV5-1 and TRBJ2-7, is as follows: KAGVTQTPRYLIKTRGQQVTLSCSPISGHRSVSWYQQTPGQGLQFLFEYFSETQRNKGNFPGRFSGRQFSNSRSEMNVSTLELGDSALYLCASSLGLAGRVAYEQYFGPGTRLTVT.

The V call is TRBV12-5, the J call TRBJ2-5; 7 nucleotides align to TRBD1. Germline lookup yields CDR1 LGHNT and CDR2 FRNRAP. The CDR3 totals 13 residues. Trimming took 7 bases from V and 5 from J; bases not matched to a gene: 7. The CDR3 DNA is TGTGCTAGTGCCTTAAGGGGGCTCGAGACCCAGTACTTC. This encodes CASALRGLETQYF.

This clone was detected only a few times. The chain carries TRBV29-1 and TRBJ2-3, with D perhaps matching TRBD1 (7 bases). The V gene's germline CDR1 is SQVTM and CDR2 ANQGSEA. The CDR3 sequence is 15 residues long. Trimming took off 2 bases at V and 7 bases at J, with 19 bases between the two ends. The CDR3 DNA sequence: TGCAGCGTTGAAAGCAGGGGGACTGGGTGGAATACGCAGTATTTT. This translates into CSVESRGTGWNTQYF.

The chain uses TRBV19 and TRBJ1-1; TRBD1 is a possible D gene (5 bases). CDR3 length: 14 residues. Deletions cut 3 bases from V and 7 bases from J, with 15 bases between. CDR1 LNHDA and CDR2 SQIVND come from the germline V gene (reference sequence). The CDR3 region has the DNA TGTGCCAGTAGTATTCTCTTCGACAGCCGTGAAGCTTTCTTT. It specifies CASSILFDSREAFF.

This sequence joins TRBV10-3 and TRBJ2-3; 8 bases match TRBD2. Trimming took 4 bases from V and 4 from J; bases not matched to a gene: 7. The CDR3 length is 15 residues. CDR1 and CDR2 (germline): ENHRY, SYGVKD. The CDR3 region has the DNA TGTGCCATCAGTGTATCGGGGGGGGCCCCAGATACGCAGTATTTT. It codes for CAISVSGGAPDTQYF.

This clone turned up a few times. The chain is built from TRBV19 and TRBJ1-2, with 7 bases identical to TRBD1. With V trimmed by 4 bases and J by 5 bases, 4 bases remained unmatched. Per germline, CDR1 LNHDA and CDR2 SQIVND (reference sequence). The CDR3 is 13 amino acids. The CDR3 DNA reads TGTGCCAGTAGTAGGGGACAGCTTTATGGCTACACCTTC. Translated: CASSRGQLYGYTF.